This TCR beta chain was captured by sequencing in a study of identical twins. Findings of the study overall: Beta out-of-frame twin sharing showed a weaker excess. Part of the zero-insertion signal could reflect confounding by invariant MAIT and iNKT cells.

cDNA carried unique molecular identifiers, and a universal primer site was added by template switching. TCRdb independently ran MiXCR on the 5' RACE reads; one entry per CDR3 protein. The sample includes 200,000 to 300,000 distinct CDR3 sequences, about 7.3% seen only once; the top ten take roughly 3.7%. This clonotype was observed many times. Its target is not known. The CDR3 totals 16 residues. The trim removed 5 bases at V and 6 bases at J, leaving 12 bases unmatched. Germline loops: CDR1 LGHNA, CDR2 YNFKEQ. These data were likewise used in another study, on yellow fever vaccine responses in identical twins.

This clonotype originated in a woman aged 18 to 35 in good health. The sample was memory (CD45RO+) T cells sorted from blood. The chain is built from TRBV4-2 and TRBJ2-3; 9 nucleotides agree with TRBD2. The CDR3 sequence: CASSSVRGGRGDTQYF. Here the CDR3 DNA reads TGTGCCAGCAGCTCTGTGCGGGGGGGCCGTGGGGATACGCAGTATTTT.